The subject of this entry is one T cell receptor beta chain. Its antigen is undetermined. This entry comes from a study of cytomegalovirus exposure and HLA in healthy donors. Study-level findings and limits: Researchers had no immune exposure information except CMV serostatus available. Altogether, 160 or so TCR beta chains were recorded as cytomegalovirus-associated.

V lost 5 bases and J 4 bases, leaving 17 bases between the germline ends. The CDR3 extends over 15 amino acids. Looked up from germline, CDR1 is SGHTA and CDR2 is FQGNSA. The PCR employed 60 Vbeta primers together with 13 Jbeta primers. The repertoire was sequenced with immunoSEQ multiplex PCR; TCRdb's copy has only in-frame clones and lacks some. The data show approximately 180,000 clones, roughly four fifths seen once. The sequence was obtained from a girl under 18 in good health and CMV-seropositive. Sequencing input: PBMCs. The rearrangement uses TRBV7-2 and TRBJ1-2, with D tentatively TRBD1 (5 bases). Here the CDR3 reads CASSVVGGLGYGYTF. CDR3 coding DNA: TGTGCCAGCAGCGTTGTTGGGGGGTTGGGCTATGGCTACACCTTC.